What follows are 19 T cell receptor beta chains derived from one specimen sequenced in a study of memory CD4+ T cells and cytomegalovirus serostatus. Clones were sequenced by immunoSEQ multiplex PCR, and TCRdb holds only the in-frame ones, with some missing. This table has 38,000 or so clones, about 76% appearing once. Single viable CD3+CD4+CD8-CD45RO+ cells were sorted as the memory CD4+ T cells. Sequenced input: memory CD4+ T cells from blood. These receptors originate from an adult in good health and CMV-seronegative.

The chain combines TRBV7-9 with TRBJ2-3, with D possibly being TRBD1 or TRBD2 (6 bases each). Germline CDR1 is SEHNR and CDR2 is FQNEAQ (reference sequence). CDR3 length: 17 amino acids. V was cut by 1 base and J by 3 bases, with 17 bases left in between. The CDR3 DNA reads as TGTGCCAGCAGCTTAGGAGGGGGGCCTGTCTCAACAGATACGCAGTATTTT. It is translated as CASSLGGGPVSTDTQYF.

The V and J genes are TRBV30 and TRBJ2-1, with 9 bases that match TRBD2. The CDR3 sequence is 14 residues long. CDR1 is GTSNPN, CDR2 SVGIG, per germline (reference sequence). The trim removed 3 bases at V and 8 bases at J, leaving 8 bases unmatched. CDR3 protein: CAWRRSGGMYEQFF. Here the CDR3 DNA reads TGTGCCTGGAGGCGGAGCGGGGGGATGTATGAGCAGTTCTTC.

The chain carries TRBV6-1 and TRBJ2-3, with no clear D. Trimming removed 8 bases at V and 5 bases at J, with 17 bases between. CDR1 MNHNS and CDR2 SASEGT come from the germline V gene. The CDR3 length is 14 residues. The CDR3 bases are TGTGCCAGCGGAATAGGCCCTCAGAAAGATACGCAGTATTTT. Translation: CASGIGPQKDTQYF.

The rearrangement links TRBV6-5 to TRBJ2-1; no clear D gene. Germline values: CDR1 MNHEY, CDR2 SVGAGI. Trimming shortened V by 5 bases and J by 4 bases, and 15 bases separated the two germline ends. The CDR3 contains 15 residues. CDR3 DNA sequence: TGTGCCAGCAGTCACCCCACGGTGGGATACAATGAGCAGTTCTTC. Protein product: CASSHPTVGYNEQFF.

This clone was picked up one time. This chain uses TRBV19 with TRBJ1-5, with TRBD1 as a possible D gene (5 bases). Germline values: CDR1 LNHDA, CDR2 SQIVND (reference sequence). The CDR3 has 15 amino acids. Trimming removed 1 base at V and 0 bases at J, with 7 bases between. CDR3 in amino acids: CASSIGGYSNQPQHF. The CDR3 bases are TGTGCCAGTAGTATAGGGGGGTATAGCAATCAGCCCCAGCATTTT.

The J gene is TRBJ2-3, the V gene TRBV2; the match to TRBD2 covers 12 bases. Germline V CDR1 and CDR2: SNHLY, FYNNEI. V was clipped by 2 bases and J by 8 bases; unmatched bases: 14. The CDR3 extends over 18 amino acids. The CDR3 region is CASSESRPLAGGRGTQYF. CDR3 sequence (DNA): TGTGCCAGCAGTGAATCTCGCCCGCTAGCGGGGGGGCGGGGTACGCAGTATTTT.

The chain has TRBV10-3 and TRBJ2-3; no clear D gene. Trimming took 5 bases from V and 4 from J, leaving 10 bases between them. CDR3 length equals 13 residues. CDR1 and CDR2 (germline): ENHRY, SYGVKD. Here the CDR3 DNA reads TGTGCCATCAGTAGCCGCGAAGCAGATACGCAGTATTTT. This gives the protein CAISSREADTQYF.

This clone was seen once. V gene TRBV30 combines with J gene TRBJ2-4, with D possibly matching TRBD2 (6 bases). The germline V gene encodes CDR1 GTSNPN and CDR2 SVGIG (reference sequence). This CDR3 has 14 amino acids. Trimming stripped 2 bases from V and 6 bases from J, with 14 bases between. CDR3 residues: CAWSSGGGRNIQYF. The CDR3 bases are TGTGCCTGGAGTTCCGGGGGTGGGAGAAACATTCAGTACTTC.

The chain uses TRBV5-1 and TRBJ2-1; D might be TRBD2 (6 bases). V was shortened by 3 bases and J by 6 bases, with 16 bases between the two germline ends. This CDR3 is 15 amino acids long. Germline V gives CDR1 SGHRS, CDR2 YFSETQ. In nucleotides, the CDR3 is TGCGCCAGCAGCTCCTCAGTGTGGGGAGGCAATGAGCAGTTCTTC. Protein product: CASSSSVWGGNEQFF.

The chain couples TRBV27 to TRBJ2-3; D is possibly TRBD1 or TRBD2 (6 bases each). The germline V gene encodes CDR1 MNHEY and CDR2 SMNVEV (reference sequence). V lost 0 bases and J 2 bases, leaving 12 bases between the germline ends. This CDR3 comprises 16 residues. CDR3 residues: CASSLSVGGLTDTQYF. In DNA, the CDR3 is TGTGCCAGCAGTTTATCCGTAGGGGGGCTCACAGATACGCAGTATTTT.

The V and J genes are TRBV7-8 and TRBJ1-5; D is unresolved. The germline V and J ends were trimmed by 2 bases and 2 bases, with 13 bases remaining between them. Germline values: CDR1 SGHVS, CDR2 FQNEAQ. The length of the CDR3 is 16 residues. The DNA for the CDR3 is TGTGCCAGCAGCTTATCGGTCGGGCGGGGCAATCAGCCCCAGCATTTT. Its translation: CASSLSVGRGNQPQHF.

The V call is TRBV10-3, the J call TRBJ2-5, with D maybe TRBD2 (5 bases). V was trimmed by 10 bases and J by 2 bases, leaving 8 bases between them. Looked up from germline, CDR1 is ENHRY and CDR2 is SYGVKD. The CDR3 loop spans 11 amino acids. DNA for the CDR3: TGTGCCACGGGGATGCAAGAGACCCAGTACTTC. Translated, it gives CATGMQETQYF.

DNA of the CDR3: TGTGCCAGTAGGATGGACACGACGGAGACCCAGTACTTC. Protein sequence: CASRMDTTETQYF. V is TRBV19 and J is TRBJ2-5; a weak D match, TRBD1 (5 bases). The germline V gene has CDR1 LNHDA and CDR2 SQIVND (reference sequence). The CDR3 length is 13 residues. V was cut by 6 bases and J by 5 bases, with 13 bases left in between.

The V call is TRBV4-2, the J call TRBJ2-1, with 7 bases fitting TRBD1. Germline V gives CDR1 LGHNA, CDR2 YNFKEQ. The CDR3 consists of 15 residues. The V gene end was trimmed by 1 base and the J gene end by 10 bases; junction bases not matched to a gene: 10. The CDR3 bases are TGTGCCAGCAGCCAAGTATCGACAGGGCTTGGGGAGCAGTTCTTC. Its translation is CASSQVSTGLGEQFF.

The chain couples TRBV5-6 to TRBJ2-7; the match to TRBD2 covers 7 bases. The V gene end was trimmed by 4 bases and the J gene end by 4 bases; junction bases not matched to a gene: 8. The germline V gene has CDR1 SGHDT and CDR2 YYEEEE. This CDR3 has 14 residues. CDR3 DNA: TGTGCCAGCAGCGCAGACCTGGGGGGGTACGAGCAGTACTTC. Translation gives CASSADLGGYEQYF.

This clone was picked up a small number of times. The chain couples TRBV6-5 to TRBJ2-5; TRBD2 might be the D (5 bases). The CDR3 is 13 amino acids. Germline V gives CDR1 MNHEY, CDR2 SVGAGI. V was clipped by 6 bases and J by 14 bases, with 22 bases between them. The CDR3 reads CASSLQSSGPPYF. In DNA form, the CDR3 reads TGTGCCAGCAGCCTACAGAGCAGCGGCCCCCCCTACTTC.

The chain carries TRBV19 and TRBJ2-1; D is unclear. This CDR3 is 12 amino acids long. Trimming shortened V by 4 bases and J by 9 bases, and 10 bases separated the two germline ends. Germline V lookup: CDR1 LNHDA, CDR2 SQIVND (reference sequence). The CDR3 here is CASSTAGGEQFF. The CDR3 coding sequence is TGTGCCAGTAGTACCGCAGGCGGTGAGCAGTTCTTC.

V and J are TRBV7-9 and TRBJ2-7; 7 positions agree with TRBD2. The V gene's germline CDR1 is SEHNR and CDR2 FQNEAQ (reference sequence). J gave up 1 base and V 3 bases, and 3 bases lay outside the gene matches. The CDR3 loop spans 14 amino acids. The CDR3 DNA sequence: TGTGCCAGCAGCTTCTCGGGACTATCCTACGAGCAGTACTTC. This translates into CASSFSGLSYEQYF.

The genes are TRBV5-8 and TRBJ2-5, with 8 bases fitting TRBD1. The CDR3 sequence is 13 residues long. Unmatched junction bases numbered 3, after V lost 4 bases and J lost 4 bases. Germline V CDR1 and CDR2: SGHTS, YDEGEE. DNA for the CDR3: TGTGCCAGCAGCCTGACAGGGGTAGAGACCCAGTACTTC. Residues: CASSLTGVETQYF.